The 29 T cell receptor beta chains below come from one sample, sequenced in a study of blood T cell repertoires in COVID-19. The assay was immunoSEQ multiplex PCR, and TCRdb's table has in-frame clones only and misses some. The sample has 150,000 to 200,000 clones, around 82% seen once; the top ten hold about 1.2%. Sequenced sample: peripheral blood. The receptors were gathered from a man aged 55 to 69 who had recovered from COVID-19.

The CDR3 sequence is CASSTRPLVGETQYF. The CDR3 bases are TGTGCCAGCTCAACCAGGCCCCTGGTCGGAGAGACCCAGTACTTC. The chain uses TRBV18 and TRBJ2-5; D is uncertain. CDR1 is KGHSH and CDR2 is LQKENI in the germline V gene. The CDR3 spans 15 residues. Trimming stripped 5 bases from V and 4 bases from J, with 17 bases between. Looking up the rest from reference TRBV18 and TRBJ2-5 gives the full variable domain: NAGVMQNPRHLVRRRGQEARLRCSPMKGHSHVYWYRQLPEEGLKFMVYLQKENIIDESGMPKERFSAEFPKEGPSILRIQQVVRGDSAAYFCASSTRPLVGETQYFGPGTRLLVL.

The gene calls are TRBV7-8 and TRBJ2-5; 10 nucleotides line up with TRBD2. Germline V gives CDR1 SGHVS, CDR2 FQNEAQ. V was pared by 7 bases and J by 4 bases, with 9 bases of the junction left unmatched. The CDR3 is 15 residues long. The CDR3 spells CASILAGEVGETQYF. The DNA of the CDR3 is TGTGCCAGCATCCTAGCGGGGGAGGTCGGAGAGACCCAGTACTTC. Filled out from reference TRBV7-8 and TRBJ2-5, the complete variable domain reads GAGVSQSPRYKVAKRGQDVALRCDPISGHVSLFWYQQALGQGPEFLTYFQNEAQLDKSGLPSDRFFAERPEGSVSTLKIQRTQQEDSAVYLCASILAGEVGETQYFGPGTRLLVL.

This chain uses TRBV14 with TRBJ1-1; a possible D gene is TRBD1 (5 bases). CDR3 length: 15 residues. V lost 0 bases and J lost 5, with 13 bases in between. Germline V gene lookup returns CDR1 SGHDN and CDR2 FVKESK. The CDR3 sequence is CASSQDLVRVTEAFF. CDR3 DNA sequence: TGTGCCAGCAGCCAAGATCTCGTCAGGGTTACTGAAGCTTTCTTT. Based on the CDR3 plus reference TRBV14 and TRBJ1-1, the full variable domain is EAGVTQFPSHSVIEKGQTVTLRCDPISGHDNLYWYRRVMGKEIKFLLHFVKESKQDESGMPNNRFLAERTGGTYSTLKVQPAELEDSGVYFCASSQDLVRVTEAFFGQGTRLTVV.

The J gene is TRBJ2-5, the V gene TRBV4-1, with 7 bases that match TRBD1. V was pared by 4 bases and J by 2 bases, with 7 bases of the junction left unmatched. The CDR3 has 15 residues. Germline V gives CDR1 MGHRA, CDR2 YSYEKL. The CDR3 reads CASSPGRQGQETQYF. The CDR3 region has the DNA TGCGCCAGCAGCCCGGGGCGACAGGGACAAGAGACCCAGTACTTC.

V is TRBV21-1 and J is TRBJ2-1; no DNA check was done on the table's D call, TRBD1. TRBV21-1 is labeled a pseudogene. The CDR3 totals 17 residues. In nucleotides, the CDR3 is TGTGCCAGCAGCAAAGAAAGAGGCCAGGGGGACTACAATGAGCAGTTCTTC. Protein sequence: CASSKERGQGDYNEQFF.

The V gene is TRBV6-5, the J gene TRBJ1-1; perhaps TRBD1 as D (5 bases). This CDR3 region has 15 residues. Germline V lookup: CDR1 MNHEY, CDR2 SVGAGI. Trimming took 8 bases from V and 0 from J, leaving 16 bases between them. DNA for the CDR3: TGTGCCAGCGGCTTACAGGAAACCATGAACACTGAAGCTTTCTTT. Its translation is CASGLQETMNTEAFF.

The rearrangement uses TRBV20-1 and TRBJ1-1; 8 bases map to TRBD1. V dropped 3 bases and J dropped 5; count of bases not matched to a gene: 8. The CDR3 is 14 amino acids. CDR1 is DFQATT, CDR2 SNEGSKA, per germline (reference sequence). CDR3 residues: CSASPNTGGTEAFF. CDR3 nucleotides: TGCAGTGCTAGTCCTAATACAGGGGGAACTGAAGCTTTCTTT.

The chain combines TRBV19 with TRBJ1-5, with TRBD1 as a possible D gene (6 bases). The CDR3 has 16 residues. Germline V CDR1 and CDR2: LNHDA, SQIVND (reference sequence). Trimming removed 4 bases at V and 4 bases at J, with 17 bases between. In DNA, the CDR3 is TGTGCCAGTAGTACTTCCGGGCTTAGGGGGAATCAGCCCCAGCATTTT. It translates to CASSTSGLRGNQPQHF.

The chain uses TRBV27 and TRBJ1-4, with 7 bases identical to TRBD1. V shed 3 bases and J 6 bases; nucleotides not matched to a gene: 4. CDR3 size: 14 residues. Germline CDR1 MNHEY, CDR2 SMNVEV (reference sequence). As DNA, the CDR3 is TGTGCCAGCAGTTTCCAGGGGGGTTATGAAAAACTGTTTTTT. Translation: CASSFQGGYEKLFF.

The chain's CDR3 is CASSQARGGHETQYF. The CDR3 DNA sequence: TGTGCCAGCAGCCAAGCAAGGGGGGGCCATGAGACCCAGTACTTC. This rearrangement joins TRBV4-2 to TRBJ2-5, with a possible D match to TRBD2 (7 bases). V lost 1 base and J 5 bases, leaving 14 bases between the germline ends. CDR1 and CDR2 (germline): LGHNA, YNFKEQ. CDR3 length equals 15 residues.

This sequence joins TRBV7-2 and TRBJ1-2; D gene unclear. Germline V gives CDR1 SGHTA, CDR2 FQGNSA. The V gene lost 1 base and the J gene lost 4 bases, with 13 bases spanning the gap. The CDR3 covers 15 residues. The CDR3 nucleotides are TGTGCCAGCAGCTTAGAGGCGGCCAGAGCCTATGGCTACACCTTC. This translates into CASSLEAARAYGYTF. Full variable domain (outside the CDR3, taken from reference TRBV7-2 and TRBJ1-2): GAGVSQSPSNKVTEKGKDVELRCDPISGHTALYWYRQSLGQGLEFLIYFQGNSAPDKSGLPSDRFSAERTGGSVSTLTIQRTQQEDSAVYLCASSLEAARAYGYTFGSGTRLTVV.

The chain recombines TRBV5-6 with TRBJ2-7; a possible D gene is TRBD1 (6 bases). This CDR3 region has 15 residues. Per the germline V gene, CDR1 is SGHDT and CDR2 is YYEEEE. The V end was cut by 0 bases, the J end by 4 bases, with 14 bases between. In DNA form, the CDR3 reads TGTGCCAGCAGCTTGGGGGGACACGAACGGTACGAGCAGTACTTC. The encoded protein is CASSLGGHERYEQYF.

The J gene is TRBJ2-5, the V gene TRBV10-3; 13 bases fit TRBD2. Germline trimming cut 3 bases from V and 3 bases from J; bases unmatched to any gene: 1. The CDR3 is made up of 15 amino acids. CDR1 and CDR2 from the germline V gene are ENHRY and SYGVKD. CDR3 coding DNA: TGTGCCATCAGTGAAACTAGCGGGGGGGAAGAGACCCAGTACTTC. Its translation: CAISETSGGEETQYF.

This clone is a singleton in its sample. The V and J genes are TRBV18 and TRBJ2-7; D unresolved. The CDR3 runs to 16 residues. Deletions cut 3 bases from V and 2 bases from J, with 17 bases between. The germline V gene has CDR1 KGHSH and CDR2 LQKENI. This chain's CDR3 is CASSPVGSTTPYEQYF. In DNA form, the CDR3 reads TGTGCCAGCTCACCGGTCGGATCAACGACTCCCTACGAGCAGTACTTC. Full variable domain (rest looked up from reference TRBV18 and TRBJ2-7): NAGVMQNPRHLVRRRGQEARLRCSPMKGHSHVYWYRQLPEEGLKFMVYLQKENIIDESGMPKERFSAEFPKEGPSILRIQQVVRGDSAAYFCASSPVGSTTPYEQYFGPGTRLTVT.

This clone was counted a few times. The CDR3 nucleotides read TGTGCCATCAGTGACCTTCCTTCCGGGACAGCCCCCGTGGAAACCTTC. Its protein product is CAISDLPSGTAPVETF. The chain employs TRBV10-3 and TRBJ1-2; 7 bases align to TRBD1. The CDR3 sequence is 16 residues long. In germline, CDR1 is ENHRY, CDR2 SYGVKD. V lost 3 bases and J lost 14; bases outside the gene matches: 21.

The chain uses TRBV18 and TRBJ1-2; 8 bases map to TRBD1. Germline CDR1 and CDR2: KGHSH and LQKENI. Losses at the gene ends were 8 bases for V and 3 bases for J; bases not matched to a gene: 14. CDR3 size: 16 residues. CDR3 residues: CASRPRTTGGDYGYTF. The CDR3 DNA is TGTGCCAGCCGCCCGCGCACAACAGGGGGGGACTATGGCTACACCTTC.

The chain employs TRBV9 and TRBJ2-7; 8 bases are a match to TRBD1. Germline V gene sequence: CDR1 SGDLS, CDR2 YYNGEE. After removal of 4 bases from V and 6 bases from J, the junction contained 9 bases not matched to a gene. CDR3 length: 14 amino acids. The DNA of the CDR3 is TGTGCCAGCAGCCTTCAACTACAGGGGGGCGAGCAGTACTTC. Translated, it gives CASSLQLQGGEQYF.

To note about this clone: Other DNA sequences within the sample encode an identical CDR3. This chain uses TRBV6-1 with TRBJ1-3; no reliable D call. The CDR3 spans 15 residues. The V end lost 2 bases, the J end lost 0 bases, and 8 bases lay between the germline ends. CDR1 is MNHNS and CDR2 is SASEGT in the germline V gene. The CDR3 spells CASSERRISGNTIYF. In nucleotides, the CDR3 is TGTGCCAGCAGTGAAAGGAGGATCTCTGGAAACACCATATATTTT.

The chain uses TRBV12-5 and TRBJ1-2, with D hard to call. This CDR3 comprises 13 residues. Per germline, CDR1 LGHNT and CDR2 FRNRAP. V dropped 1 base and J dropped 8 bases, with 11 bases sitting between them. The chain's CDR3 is CASGLDQARGYTF. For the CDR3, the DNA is TGTGCTAGTGGTTTGGATCAGGCTCGCGGCTACACCTTC.

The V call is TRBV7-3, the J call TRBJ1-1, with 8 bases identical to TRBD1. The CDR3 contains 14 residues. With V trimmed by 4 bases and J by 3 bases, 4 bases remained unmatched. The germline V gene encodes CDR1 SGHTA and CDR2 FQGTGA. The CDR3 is CASSSGQGHTEAFF. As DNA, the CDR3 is TGTGCCAGCAGCTCTGGACAGGGACACACTGAAGCTTTCTTT.

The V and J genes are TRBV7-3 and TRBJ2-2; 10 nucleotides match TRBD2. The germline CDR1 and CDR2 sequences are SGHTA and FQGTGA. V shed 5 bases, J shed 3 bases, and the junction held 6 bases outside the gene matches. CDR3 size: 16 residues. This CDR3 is CASSPRAGGDTGELFF. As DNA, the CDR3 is TGTGCCAGCAGCCCGCGAGCGGGGGGGGACACCGGGGAGCTGTTTTTT. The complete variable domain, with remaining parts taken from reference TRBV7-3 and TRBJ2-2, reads GAGVSQTPSNKVTEKGKYVELRCDPISGHTALYWYRQSLGQGPEFLIYFQGTGAADDSGLPNDRFFAVRPEGSVSTLKIQRTERGDSAVYLCASSPRAGGDTGELFFGEGSRLTVL.

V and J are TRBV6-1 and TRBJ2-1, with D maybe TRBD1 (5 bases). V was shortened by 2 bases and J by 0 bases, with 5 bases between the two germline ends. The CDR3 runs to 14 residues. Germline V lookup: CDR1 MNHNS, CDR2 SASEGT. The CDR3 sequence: CASSEQGSYNEQFF. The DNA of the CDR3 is TGTGCCAGCAGTGAACAGGGCTCCTACAATGAGCAGTTCTTC.

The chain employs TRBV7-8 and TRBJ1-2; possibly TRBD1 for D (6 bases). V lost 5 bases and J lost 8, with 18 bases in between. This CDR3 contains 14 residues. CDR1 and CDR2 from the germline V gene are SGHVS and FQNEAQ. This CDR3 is CASSPKVRTDGYTF. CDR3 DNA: TGTGCCAGCAGCCCCAAGGTGCGGACAGACGGCTACACCTTC.

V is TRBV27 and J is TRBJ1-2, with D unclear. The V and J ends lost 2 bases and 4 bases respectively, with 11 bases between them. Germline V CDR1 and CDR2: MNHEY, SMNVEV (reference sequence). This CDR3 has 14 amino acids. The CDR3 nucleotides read TGTGCCAGCAGTTTAAAGGAGGGTCCCTATGGCTACACCTTC. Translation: CASSLKEGPYGYTF.

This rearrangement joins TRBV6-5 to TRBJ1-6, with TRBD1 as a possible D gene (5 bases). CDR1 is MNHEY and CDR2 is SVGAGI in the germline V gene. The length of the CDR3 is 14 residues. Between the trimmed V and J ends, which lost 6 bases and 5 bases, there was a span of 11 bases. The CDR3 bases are TGTGCCAGCAGCCTCAGGGCTGATAATTCACCCCTCCACTTT. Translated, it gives CASSLRADNSPLHF.

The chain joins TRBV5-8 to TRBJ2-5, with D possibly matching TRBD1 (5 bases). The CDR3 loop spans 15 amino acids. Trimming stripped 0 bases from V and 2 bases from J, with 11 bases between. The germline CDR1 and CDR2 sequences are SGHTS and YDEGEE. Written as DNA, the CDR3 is TGTGCCAGCAGCTTGGCAGGGTCGGGTCAAGAGACCCAGTACTTC. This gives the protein CASSLAGSGQETQYF.

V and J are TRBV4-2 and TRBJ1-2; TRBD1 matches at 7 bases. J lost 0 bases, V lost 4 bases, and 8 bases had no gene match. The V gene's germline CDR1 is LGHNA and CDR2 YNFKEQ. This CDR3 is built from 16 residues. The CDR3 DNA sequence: TGTGCCAGCAGCCTCTCCCGACAGGGAGCTAACTATGGCTACACCTTC. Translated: CASSLSRQGANYGYTF.

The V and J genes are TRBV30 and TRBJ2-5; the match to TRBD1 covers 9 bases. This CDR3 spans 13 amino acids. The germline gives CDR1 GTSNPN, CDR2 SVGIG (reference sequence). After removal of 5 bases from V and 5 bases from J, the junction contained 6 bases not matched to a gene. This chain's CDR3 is CAWGGTGRETQYF. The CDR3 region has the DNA TGTGCCTGGGGTGGGACAGGGAGGGAGACCCAGTACTTC.

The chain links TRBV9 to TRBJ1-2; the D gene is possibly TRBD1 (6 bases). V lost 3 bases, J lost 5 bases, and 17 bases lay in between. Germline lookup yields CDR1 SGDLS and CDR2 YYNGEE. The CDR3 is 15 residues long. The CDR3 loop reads CASSGPTTGTYGYTF. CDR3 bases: TGTGCCAGCAGCGGCCCGACGACAGGAACTTATGGCTACACCTTC.